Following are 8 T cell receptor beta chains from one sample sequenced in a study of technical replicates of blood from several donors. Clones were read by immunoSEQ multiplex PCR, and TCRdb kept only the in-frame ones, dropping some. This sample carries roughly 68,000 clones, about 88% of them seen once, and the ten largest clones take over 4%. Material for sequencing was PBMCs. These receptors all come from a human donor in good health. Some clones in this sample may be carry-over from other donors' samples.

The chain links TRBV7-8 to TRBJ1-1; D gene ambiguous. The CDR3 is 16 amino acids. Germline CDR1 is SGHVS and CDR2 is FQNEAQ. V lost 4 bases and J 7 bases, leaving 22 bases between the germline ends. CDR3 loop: CASSYRTLGLVFEAFF. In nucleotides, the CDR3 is TGTGCCAGCAGCTACCGCACGCTGGGCCTCGTCTTTGAAGCTTTCTTT.

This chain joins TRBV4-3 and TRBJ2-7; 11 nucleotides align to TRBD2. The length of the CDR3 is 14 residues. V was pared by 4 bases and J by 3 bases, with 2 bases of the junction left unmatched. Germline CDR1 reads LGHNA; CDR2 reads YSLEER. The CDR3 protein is CASSLGTSGYEQYF. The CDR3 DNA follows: TGCGCCAGCAGCCTCGGGACTAGCGGCTACGAGCAGTACTTC.

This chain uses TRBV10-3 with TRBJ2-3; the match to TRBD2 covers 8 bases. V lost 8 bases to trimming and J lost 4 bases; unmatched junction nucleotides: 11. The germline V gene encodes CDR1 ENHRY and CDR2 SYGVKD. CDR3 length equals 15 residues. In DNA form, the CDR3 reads TGTGCCATCCTAGAGTCCGGGGGGGGGTCAGATACGCAGTATTTT. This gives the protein CAILESGGGSDTQYF.

CDR3 amino acids: CASSSRPGQGGYEQYF. The CDR3 DNA is TGTGCCAGCAGCTCTAGACCGGGACAGGGAGGTTACGAGCAGTACTTC. The V call is TRBV5-8, the J call TRBJ2-7; 9 bases line up with TRBD1. This CDR3 has 16 residues. J was trimmed by 4 bases and V by 3 bases; bases with no gene match: 11. Per the germline V gene, CDR1 is SGHTS and CDR2 is YDEGEE.

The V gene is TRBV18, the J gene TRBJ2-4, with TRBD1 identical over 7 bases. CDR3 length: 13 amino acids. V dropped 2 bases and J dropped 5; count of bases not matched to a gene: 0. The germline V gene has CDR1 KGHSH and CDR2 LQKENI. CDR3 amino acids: CASSPGTENIQYF. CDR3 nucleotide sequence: TGTGCCAGCTCACCAGGGACAGAAAACATTCAGTACTTC.

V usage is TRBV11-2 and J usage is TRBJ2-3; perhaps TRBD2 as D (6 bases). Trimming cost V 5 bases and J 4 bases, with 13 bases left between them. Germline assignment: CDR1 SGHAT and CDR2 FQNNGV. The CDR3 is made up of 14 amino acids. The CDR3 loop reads CASSGGTAADTQYF. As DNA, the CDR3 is TGTGCCAGCAGCGGGGGGACCGCCGCAGATACGCAGTATTTT.

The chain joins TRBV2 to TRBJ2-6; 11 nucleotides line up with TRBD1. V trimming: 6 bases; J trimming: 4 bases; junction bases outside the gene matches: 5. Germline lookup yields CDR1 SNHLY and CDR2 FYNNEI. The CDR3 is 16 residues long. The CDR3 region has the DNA TGTGCCAGCAGCACAGGACAGGGGGCCGGGGCCAACGTCCTGACTTTC. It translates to CASSTGQGAGANVLTF.

CDR3 in amino acids: CASSLFRGSGNEQFF. The CDR3 DNA follows: TGTGCCAGCAGCTTATTCCGCGGGAGCGGGAATGAGCAGTTCTTC. The gene calls are TRBV7-2 and TRBJ2-1; 7 bases line up with TRBD2. CDR3 length: 15 amino acids. Germline values: CDR1 SGHTA, CDR2 FQGNSA. With 2 bases clipped from V and 7 bases from J, the junction kept 8 bases outside the gene matches. Variable domain in full (rest from reference TRBV7-2 and TRBJ2-1): GAGVSQSPSNKVTEKGKDVELRCDPISGHTALYWYRQSLGQGLEFLIYFQGNSAPDKSGLPSDRFSAERTGGSVSTLTIQRTQQEDSAVYLCASSLFRGSGNEQFFGPGTRLTVL.